This T cell receptor (beta chain) was sequenced during a study of T cell responses to AZD1222 COVID-19 vaccine. Comments on this clone: Antigen: not known.

Using immunoSEQ multiplex PCR, the repertoire was profiled, and TCRdb retains in-frame clones only, with some absent. The data contain almost 70,000 clones, about 80% of them singletons. Study-level findings and limits: Donors were chiefly white British, with a greater number of females, and clonal diversity was perhaps underestimated. The study found vaccine-associated CD4 TCRs spanning spike, dominant at 160-218 and 743-854. Baseline serostatus was positive in only a handful of AZD1222 recipients.

Germline V CDR1 and CDR2: SQVTM, ANQGSEA. V lost 6 bases and J lost 4; bases outside the gene matches: 18. This CDR3 is built from 19 residues. The chain has TRBV29-1 and TRBJ2-2; 12 bases fit TRBD2. This sequence was found in an adult who received the AZD1222 COVID-19 vaccine. The sample was peripheral blood, taken 28 days after the second AZD1222 dose. As DNA, the CDR3 is TGCAGCGTAAAGGGACTAGCGGGCAAATGGGGTTCGAGCACCGGGGAGCTGTTTTTT. Protein product: CSVKGLAGKWGSSTGELFF.